This T cell receptor beta chain was obtained from a study of blood T cells in healthy people across ages. General study points: Unsorted PBMCs ruled out conclusive naive versus antigen-experienced comparison.

This CDR3 region has 13 residues. Germline V CDR1 and CDR2: MNHEY, SVGAGI. Trimming took 6 bases from V and 1 from J, leaving 9 bases between them. This clonotype was counted only a few times. Its antigen is still unknown. The donors, all healthy, were Caucasians living in Russia, aged roughly 6 to 100. Each of the donors had around 9 milliliters of peripheral blood drawn into EDTA-treated Vacutainer tubes. A second PCR, run for about 6 to 12 cycles, used a sample-barcoded 5' primer plus a J-beta primer mix. From the 5' RACE reads, TCRdb called clonotypes with MiXCR, one entry per CDR3 protein. The sample contains about 570,000 distinct CDR3 sequences, approximately 25% of which appear only once.

Material for sequencing was blood. The receptor was derived from a woman in her sixties or seventies in good health. The chain couples TRBV6-5 to TRBJ1-2; D ambiguous. The CDR3 DNA is TGTGCCAGCAGAGCAGGCCATAACTATGGCTACACCTTC. It codes for CASRAGHNYGYTF.